One sample yielded the 5 T cell receptor beta chains listed below, sequenced in a study of T cells in Graves' hyperthyroidism and ophthalmopathy. What was amplified from RNA transcripts were TCR beta CDR3 regions. The study used the HTBI primer set for a first-round RT-PCR of the TCR CDR3. MiXCR was run by TCRdb on the multiplex PCR reads, yielding one entry per CDR3 protein. The repertoire holds hundreds of thousands of distinct CDR3 sequences, with around 15% as singletons. Sequencing was done on a sample of blood. All receptors derive from a woman in her late teens or twenties with Graves' hyperthyroidism.

This clonotype was found once. CDR3 in amino acids: CASSPVQGGETQYF. CDR3 nucleotide sequence: TGTGCCAGCAGCCCCGTACAGGGTGGTGAGACCCAGTACTTC. The rearrangement joins TRBV7-2 to TRBJ2-5, with D possibly matching TRBD1 (6 bases). In germline, CDR1 is SGHTA, CDR2 FQGNSA. Deletions cut 5 bases from V and 5 bases from J, with 15 bases between. The CDR3 is 14 residues long.

This clonotype was seen many times. The chain recombines TRBV27 with TRBJ2-2; no firm D call. Germline-derived CDR1 and CDR2 are MNHEY and SMNVEV (reference sequence). The CDR3 totals 18 residues. V was shortened by 5 bases and J by 0 bases, with 19 bases between the two germline ends. CDR3 in amino acids: CASSDRGYLPSNTGELFF. The CDR3 nucleotides are TGTGCCAGCAGTGATCGAGGCTACCTTCCTTCGAACACCGGGGAGCTGTTTTTT.

This clonotype was seen at least ten times. The rearrangement links TRBV28 to TRBJ2-7, with TRBD2 matching 7 bases. The germline V gene has CDR1 MDHEN and CDR2 SYDVKM. Trimming at V came to 6 bases and at J to 3 bases, leaving 5 bases not matched to a gene. This CDR3 spans 13 amino acids. CDR3 loop: CASSAASGYEQYF. DNA for the CDR3: TGTGCCAGCAGCGCAGCTAGCGGCTACGAGCAGTACTTC.

This clonotype was counted at least ten times. The J gene is TRBJ2-3, the V gene TRBV5-1; maybe TRBD1 (6 bases). Germline CDR1 and CDR2: SGHRS and YFSETQ. V dropped 4 bases and J dropped 2 bases, with 11 bases sitting between them. The CDR3 covers 14 residues. The CDR3 spells CASSPGQNTDTQYF. Written as DNA, the CDR3 is TGCGCCAGCAGCCCAGGACAGAACACAGATACGCAGTATTTT.

This chain links TRBV19 with TRBJ2-7; D unresolved. The CDR3 contains 15 residues. The germline V and J ends were trimmed by 2 bases and 0 bases, with 11 bases remaining between them. Germline V gives CDR1 LNHDA, CDR2 SQIVND (reference sequence). Here the CDR3 DNA reads TGTGCCAGTAGTATAACCAGGAAGAGCTCCTACGAGCAGTACTTC. It codes for CASSITRKSSYEQYF.